This T cell receptor (beta chain) originates from a study of cytomegalovirus exposure and HLA in healthy donors. General observations from the study: Researchers reported in a later analysis that a missense DCLRE1C variant was tied to TCR beta V- and J-gene trimming. The likely explanation for a cluster of highly shared sequence variants was sequencing artifact.

13 Jbeta primers and 60 Vbeta primers were used for the PCR. Method: immunoSEQ multiplex PCR; TCRdb's copy keeps in-frame clones and lacks some. The sample consists of about 160,000 clones, more than 65% of them appearing once. V dropped 0 bases and J dropped 3; count of bases not matched to a gene: 6. The CDR3 loop spans 16 amino acids. CDR1 LGHNA and CDR2 YSLEER come from the germline V gene. Remarks on this clone: As yet, its antigen is unknown.

This chain joins TRBV4-3 and TRBJ1-1; 8 bases are shared with TRBD1. The receptor was isolated from a woman in her twenties or thirties in good health and CMV-seronegative. The specimen sequenced was PBMCs. The chain's CDR3 is CASSQDATDRDTEAFF. Written as DNA, the CDR3 is TGCGCCAGCAGCCAAGATGCAACGGACAGGGACACTGAAGCTTTCTTT.